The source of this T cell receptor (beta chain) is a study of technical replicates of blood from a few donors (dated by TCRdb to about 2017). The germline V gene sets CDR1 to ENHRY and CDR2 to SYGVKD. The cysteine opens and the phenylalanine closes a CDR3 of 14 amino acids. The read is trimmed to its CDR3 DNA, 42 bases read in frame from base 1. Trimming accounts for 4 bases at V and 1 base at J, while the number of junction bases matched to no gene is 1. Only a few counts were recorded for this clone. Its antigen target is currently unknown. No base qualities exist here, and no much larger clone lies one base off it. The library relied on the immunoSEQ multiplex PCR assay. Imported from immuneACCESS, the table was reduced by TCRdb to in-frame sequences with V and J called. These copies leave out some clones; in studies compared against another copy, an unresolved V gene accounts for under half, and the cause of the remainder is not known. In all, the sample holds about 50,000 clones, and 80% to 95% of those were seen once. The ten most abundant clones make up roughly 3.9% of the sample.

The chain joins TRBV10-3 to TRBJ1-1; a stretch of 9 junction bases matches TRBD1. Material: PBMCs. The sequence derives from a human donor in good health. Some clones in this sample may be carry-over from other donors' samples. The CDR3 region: CAISVGQGNTEAFF. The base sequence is TGTGCCATCAGTGTGGGACAGGGGAACACTGAAGCTTTCTTT.